Listed here are 16 T cell receptor beta chains from one sample, sequenced in a study of T cell repertoires in cytomegalovirus infection. In TCRdb, the reads were re-called with MiXCR into one record per CDR3 protein. The data hold about 570,000 distinct CDR3 sequences, with just under 40% observed a single time. No antigens are known for them. The specimen comprised cultured PBMCs, sampled from culture after CMV antigen stimulation. The receptor source for this set is a human donor in good health (CMV status not recorded). Some clones in this sample may be carry-over from other donors' samples.

The chain links TRBV6-1 to TRBJ1-2; D uncertain. The V end lost 3 bases, the J end lost 5 bases, and 13 bases lay between the germline ends. The CDR3 is made up of 14 amino acids. Germline V gene sequence: CDR1 MNHNS, CDR2 SASEGT. The CDR3 DNA reads as TGTGCCAGCAGTGAGCGGTCCTGGATATATGGCTACACCTTC. It codes for CASSERSWIYGYTF.

The chain recombines TRBV20-1 with TRBJ2-1; D perhaps matches TRBD1 (6 bases). Deletions cut 1 base from V and 5 bases from J, with 21 bases between. The CDR3 covers 17 residues. The germline V gene encodes CDR1 DFQATT and CDR2 SNEGSKA (reference sequence). The CDR3 DNA follows: TGCAGTGCTAGAGTACAGGGCCCGACTCTATACGACAATGAGCAGTTCTTC. Its protein is CSARVQGPTLYDNEQFF.

This clonotype has a count of ten or more. This chain joins TRBV7-2 and TRBJ2-5; 12 bases match TRBD2. Germline V lookup: CDR1 SGHTA, CDR2 FQGNSA. The trim removed 2 bases at V and 2 bases at J, leaving 0 bases unmatched. This CDR3 region has 15 residues. The CDR3 region is CASSLLAGGQETQYF. In DNA, the CDR3 is TGTGCCAGCAGCTTACTAGCGGGGGGGCAAGAGACCCAGTACTTC.

This clonotype was seen a few times. This chain connects TRBV19 to TRBJ2-5, with 7 nucleotides matching TRBD1. CDR3 length equals 14 residues. The germline V gene has CDR1 LNHDA and CDR2 SQIVND (reference sequence). The J segment lost 4 bases and the V segment lost 4 bases, leaving 6 bases of the junction unmatched. The CDR3 is CASSNSRGTETQYF. CDR3 coding DNA: TGTGCCAGTAGTAACTCCAGGGGGACAGAGACCCAGTACTTC. The complete variable domain, with remaining parts taken from reference TRBV19 and TRBJ2-5, reads DGGITQSPKYLFRKEGQNVTLSCEQNLNHDAMYWYRQDPGQGLRLIYYSQIVNDFQKGDIAEGYSVSREKKESFPLTVTSAQKNPTAFYLCASSNSRGTETQYFGPGTRLLVL.

The V gene is TRBV6-5, the J gene TRBJ2-4; possible D gene TRBD1, 5 bases. Trimming pared 6 bases from V and 5 bases from J, leaving 14 bases between. This CDR3 comprises 14 residues. Germline V lookup: CDR1 MNHEY, CDR2 SVGAGI. The CDR3 sequence is CASSRAGKENIQYF. CDR3 coding DNA: TGTGCCAGCAGCCGTGCAGGGAAGGAAAACATTCAGTACTTC.

The V gene is TRBV5-6, the J gene TRBJ2-3; 16 nucleotides agree with TRBD2. This CDR3 region has 19 residues. V was clipped by 4 bases and J by 1 base; unmatched bases: 9. Germline CDR1 is SGHDT and CDR2 is YYEEEE. The CDR3 sequence: CASSPGTSGRALGTDTQYF. The CDR3, as DNA: TGTGCCAGCAGCCCCGGGACTAGCGGGAGGGCCTTGGGCACAGATACGCAGTATTTT.

This clonotype was seen more than once but under ten times. The chain uses TRBV7-2 and TRBJ2-4, with unresolved D. The CDR3 sequence is 14 residues long. Germline assignment: CDR1 SGHTA and CDR2 FQGNSA. V dropped 0 bases and J dropped 6 bases, with 9 bases sitting between them. The DNA for the CDR3 is TGTGCCAGCAGCTTAGCGCTACTAATAAACATTCAGTACTTC. Protein product: CASSLALLINIQYF.

The table lists this clonotype with a count of one. The gene calls are TRBV6-2 or TRBV6-3 and TRBJ2-2; 9 bases agree with TRBD1. J was trimmed by 5 bases and V by 7 bases; bases with no gene match: 11. Germline CDR1 is MNHEY and CDR2 is SVGEGT. The CDR3 is made up of 16 amino acids. The DNA of the CDR3 is TGTGCCAGCAAGGGAACGGACAGGGGAGATACCGGGGAGCTGTTTTTT. Translation gives CASKGTDRGDTGELFF.

This rearrangement joins TRBV4-2 to TRBJ2-3; weak D call: TRBD1 (5 bases). This CDR3 spans 16 amino acids. Trimming left V 0 bases short and J 6 bases short, with 16 bases between. Per the germline V gene, CDR1 is LGHNA and CDR2 is YNFKEQ. Here the CDR3 DNA reads TGTGCCAGCAGCCAAGATCCCCCGGCAGGGTGGGATACGCAGTATTTT. Amino acids: CASSQDPPAGWDTQYF.

This clonotype was detected many times. The chain employs TRBV7-2 and TRBJ1-1; possible D gene TRBD1, 5 bases. Trimming removed 7 bases from V and 3 bases from J, with 12 bases in between. Germline assignment: CDR1 SGHTA and CDR2 FQGNSA. The CDR3 covers 13 residues. The DNA of the CDR3 is TGTGCCAGCACACCCTCGGGACACACTGAAGCTTTCTTT. Residues: CASTPSGHTEAFF.

This sequence joins TRBV6-6 and TRBJ1-4, with D maybe TRBD1 (5 bases). V was trimmed by 6 bases and J by 8 bases, leaving 16 bases between them. The CDR3 has 14 residues. Germline assignment: CDR1 MNHNY and CDR2 SVGAGI (reference sequence). CDR3 DNA: TGTGCCAGCAGCCTGACAGTTATAGGGGAAAAACTGTTTTTT. This sequence encodes CASSLTVIGEKLFF.

The genes are TRBV2 and TRBJ2-1, with unresolved D. Germline-derived CDR1 and CDR2 are SNHLY and FYNNEI. The V end lost 7 bases, the J end lost 0 bases, and 7 bases lay between the germline ends. The CDR3 is 13 residues long. The CDR3: CASKESSYNEQFF. The CDR3 DNA reads as TGTGCCAGCAAAGAGAGCTCCTACAATGAGCAGTTCTTC.

This sequence joins TRBV20-1 and TRBJ2-2; D is ambiguous. The ends were cut back, 5 bases at V and 3 bases at J, with 7 bases in the middle. Germline CDR1 reads DFQATT; CDR2 reads SNEGSKA (reference sequence). The CDR3 consists of 12 residues. The CDR3 reads CSASAHTGELFF. The CDR3 nucleotides are TGCAGTGCTTCGGCCCACACCGGGGAGCTGTTTTTT.

This clonotype has just a few counts. The chain is built from TRBV7-2 and TRBJ1-6; possibly TRBD1 for D (5 bases). V gave up 5 bases and J gave up 6 bases, with 17 bases separating them. CDR3 length: 16 amino acids. Germline values: CDR1 SGHTA, CDR2 FQGNSA. CDR3 protein: CASSLGGRAGNSPLHF. CDR3 DNA sequence: TGTGCCAGCAGCCTAGGAGGCAGGGCGGGTAATTCACCCCTCCACTTT.

V gene TRBV20-1 combines with J gene TRBJ2-1; D unclear. The V end was cut by 5 bases, the J end by 1 base, with 12 bases between. The CDR3 totals 14 residues. Germline V gives CDR1 DFQATT, CDR2 SNEGSKA (reference sequence). The DNA of the CDR3 is TGCAGTGCTTACCCTGAATGGTCCTACAATGAGCAGTTCTTC. Translation: CSAYPEWSYNEQFF.

The chain joins TRBV5-1 to TRBJ2-1; 9 bases are a match to TRBD1. Looked up from germline, CDR1 is SGHRS and CDR2 is YFSETQ. The CDR3 spans 19 residues. The V segment lost 3 bases and the J segment 0 bases; nucleotides outside the gene matches: 13. This CDR3 reads CASSSLGQGLMVSYNEQFF. In nucleotides, the CDR3 is TGCGCCAGCAGCTCCCTGGGACAGGGTTTGATGGTCTCCTACAATGAGCAGTTCTTC.